A single T cell receptor beta chain is shown here with its context. Its antigen is undetermined. The sample is drawn from a study of PD-1 blockade in classical Hodgkin lymphoma. Profiled with immunoSEQ multiplex PCR; TCRdb holds only in-frame clones, not every one. The sample holds under 70,000 clones, about 87% seen once. V was clipped by 3 bases and J by 3 bases, with 12 bases between them. Germline assignment: CDR1 KGHSY and CDR2 FQNENV. The CDR3 extends over 15 amino acids. Study-wide findings and caveats: The origin of the repertoire differences remains undefined, with disease activity or prior therapy as possible causes. Patients who responded completely had about the same baseline diversity as newly diagnosed patients. TCR diversity at baseline was reported to be reduced in newly diagnosed patients relative to healthy donors.

Every patient relapsed after autologous stem cell transplantation, and brentuximab vedotin exposure varied. The study recorded best responses of complete response, partial response or progressive disease. The source material was peripheral blood mononuclear cells (PBMCs), sampled at baseline. This clonotype originated in a human donor with classical Hodgkin lymphoma. J is TRBJ1-5 and V is TRBV16; no definite D call. The DNA of the CDR3 is TGTGCCAGCAGCCATTCTGGGCTGAACAATCAGCCCCAGCATTTT. As protein: CASSHSGLNNQPQHF.